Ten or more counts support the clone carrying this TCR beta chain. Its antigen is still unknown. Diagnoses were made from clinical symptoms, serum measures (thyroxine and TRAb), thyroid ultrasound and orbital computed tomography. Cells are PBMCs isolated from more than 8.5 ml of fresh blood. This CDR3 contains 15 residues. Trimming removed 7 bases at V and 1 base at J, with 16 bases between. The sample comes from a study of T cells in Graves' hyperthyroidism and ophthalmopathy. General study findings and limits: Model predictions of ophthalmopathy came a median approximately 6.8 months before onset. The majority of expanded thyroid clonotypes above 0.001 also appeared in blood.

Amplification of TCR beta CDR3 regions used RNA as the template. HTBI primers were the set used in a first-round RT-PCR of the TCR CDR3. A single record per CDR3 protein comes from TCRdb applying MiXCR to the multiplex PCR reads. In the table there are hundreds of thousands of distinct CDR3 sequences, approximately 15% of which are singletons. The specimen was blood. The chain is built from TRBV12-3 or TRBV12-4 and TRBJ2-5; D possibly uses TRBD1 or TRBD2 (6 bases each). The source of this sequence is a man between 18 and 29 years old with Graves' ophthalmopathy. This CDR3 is CASTVGGGSQETQYF. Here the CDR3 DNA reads TGTGCCAGCACCGTAGGAGGGGGGAGCCAAGAGACCCAGTACTTC.